The 20 T cell receptor beta chains below come from one sample, sequenced in a study of blood T cell repertoires in COVID-19. The repertoire was sequenced with immunoSEQ multiplex PCR; TCRdb's copy has only in-frame clones and lacks some. Among more than 95,000 clones listed, roughly 91% were seen once. Sequencing used peripheral blood. The receptors stem from a human donor in a cohort sampled during active COVID-19.

The chain has TRBV18 and TRBJ2-5; 9 bases match TRBD2. The CDR3 length is 16 residues. From germline, CDR1 is KGHSH and CDR2 LQKENI. V lost 2 bases to trimming and J lost 2 bases; unmatched junction nucleotides: 6. Here the CDR3 reads CASSPWTSETQETQYF. The CDR3 DNA reads as TGTGCCAGCTCACCATGGACTAGCGAGACACAAGAGACCCAGTACTTC.

The chain couples TRBV11-2 to TRBJ1-2; D call uncertain. The germline gives CDR1 SGHAT, CDR2 FQNNGV. This CDR3 comprises 14 residues. Trimming took 3 bases from V and 2 from J, leaving 10 bases between them. The CDR3 DNA follows: TGTGCCAGCAGCTTGAGCGGTCCAAACTATGGCTACACCTTC. The encoded protein is CASSLSGPNYGYTF. Full variable domain (remainder filled in from reference TRBV11-2 and TRBJ1-2): EAGVAQSPRYKIIEKRQSVAFWCNPISGHATLYWYQQILGQGPKLLIQFQNNGVVDDSQLPKDRFSAERLKGVDSTLKIQPAKLEDSAVYLCASSLSGPNYGYTFGSGTRLTVV.

The chain is built from TRBV4-1 and TRBJ2-7; D is ambiguous. V shed 4 bases and J shed 1 base, with 11 bases lying between them. The CDR3 has 14 amino acids. In germline, CDR1 is MGHRA, CDR2 YSYEKL. The CDR3 region has the DNA TGCGCCAGCAGCCCAATGACTGGGTCCTACGAGCAGTACTTC. It yields the protein CASSPMTGSYEQYF.

The V gene is TRBV5-4, the J gene TRBJ2-5, with 10 bases aligning to TRBD1. CDR3 length: 16 amino acids. V was clipped by 2 bases and J by 6 bases; unmatched bases: 10. The germline CDR1 and CDR2 sequences are SGHNT and YYREEE (reference sequence). The CDR3 DNA reads TGTGCCAGCAGCTTAGAGCCCGGGACAGGGGCAAAGACCCAGTACTTC. As protein: CASSLEPGTGAKTQYF.

In its sample, this clone was seen once. CDR3 loop: CASNPSPGETNYGYTF. The DNA for the CDR3 is TGCGCCAGCAACCCATCACCAGGGGAAACTAACTATGGCTACACCTTC. The V call is TRBV4-1, the J call TRBJ1-2; tentatively, D is TRBD1 (6 bases). The V end was cut by 7 bases, the J end by 0 bases, with 18 bases between. This CDR3 region has 16 residues. From germline, CDR1 is MGHRA and CDR2 YSYEKL.

This chain joins TRBV15 and TRBJ1-1, with D unresolved. Per the germline V gene, CDR1 is LNHNV and CDR2 is YYDKDF (reference sequence). Trimming took 1 base from V and 5 from J, leaving 8 bases between them. The CDR3 spans 13 residues. The CDR3 loop is CATSRGRWTEAFF. The DNA of the CDR3 is TGTGCCACCAGCAGAGGTAGATGGACTGAAGCTTTCTTT.

The chain carries TRBV3-1 (or the pseudogene TRBV3-2) and TRBJ2-1, with a tentative D call TRBD1 (6 bases). This CDR3 spans 18 amino acids. V was clipped by 3 bases and J by 0 bases, with 18 bases between them. CDR1 LGHDT and CDR2 YNNKEL come from the germline V gene (reference sequence). CDR3 loop: CASSHADRLTSSYNEQFF. DNA of the CDR3: TGTGCCAGCAGCCACGCAGACAGGTTGACGAGCTCCTACAATGAGCAGTTCTTC.

The V call is TRBV19, the J call TRBJ2-7; 8 bases agree with TRBD1. Trimming removed 2 bases from V and 5 bases from J; junction bases left unmatched: 2. Per the germline V gene, CDR1 is LNHDA and CDR2 is SQIVND (reference sequence). The CDR3 spans 13 residues. DNA of the CDR3: TGTGCCAGTAGTATACAGGGGGCAAACGAGCAGTACTTC. Protein: CASSIQGANEQYF.

The rearrangement links TRBV4-3 to TRBJ2-1; D may be TRBD2 (5 bases). The CDR3 consists of 15 residues. V shed 0 bases and J shed 3 bases, with 9 bases lying between them. Germline lookup yields CDR1 LGHNA and CDR2 YSLEER. This CDR3 reads CASSQEGAVYNEQFF. The CDR3 coding sequence is TGCGCCAGCAGCCAAGAAGGAGCGGTCTACAATGAGCAGTTCTTC.

The rearrangement uses TRBV7-9 and TRBJ1-4; no firm D call. CDR1 and CDR2 from the germline V gene are SEHNR and FQNEAQ (reference sequence). The ends were cut back, 4 bases at V and 2 bases at J, with 14 bases in the middle. The CDR3 covers 16 residues. The CDR3 DNA is TGTGCCAGCAGCTCTTCCAGCGGGCTCACTAATGAAAAACTGTTTTTT. It translates to CASSSSSGLTNEKLFF.

The chain couples TRBV10-2 to TRBJ2-7, with 10 bases aligning to TRBD2. The CDR3 has 14 amino acids. V lost 4 bases, J lost 4 bases, and 4 bases stayed unmatched. The germline V gene encodes CDR1 WSHSY and CDR2 SAAADI. DNA for the CDR3: TGCGCCAGCAGTGCTAGCGGGAGTTTTTACGAGCAGTACTTC. It is translated as CASSASGSFYEQYF.

This clone showed up just once. V usage is TRBV4-2 and J usage is TRBJ2-2; tentative D call: TRBD1 (5 bases). This CDR3 spans 14 amino acids. Germline loops: CDR1 LGHNA, CDR2 YNFKEQ. The V end lost 2 bases, the J end lost 9 bases, and 13 bases lay between the germline ends. The CDR3 here is CASSQWPQVRELFF. The DNA of the CDR3 is TGTGCCAGCAGCCAATGGCCACAGGTTCGGGAGCTGTTTTTT.

The chain couples TRBV7-9 to TRBJ1-2; 9 positions agree with TRBD1. Germline V gene data show CDR1 as SEHNR and CDR2 as FQNEAQ (reference sequence). Trimming cost V 5 bases and J 6 bases; bases outside gene matches: 10. The CDR3 extends over 15 amino acids. Written as DNA, the CDR3 is TGTGCCAGCAGCAAACAGGGGGCGGGAGAGGATGGCTACACCTTC. This codes for CASSKQGAGEDGYTF.

The chain carries TRBV14 and TRBJ2-1; 13 nucleotides align to TRBD2. The germline V gene encodes CDR1 SGHDN and CDR2 FVKESK. With V trimmed by 0 bases and J by 6 bases, 5 bases remained unmatched. The CDR3 totals 17 residues. As DNA, the CDR3 is TGTGCCAGCAGCCAAGAAAAGGGACTAGCGGGAATCAATGAGCAGTTCTTC. This encodes CASSQEKGLAGINEQFF.

This clone was recorded only once. The chain joins TRBV6-5 to TRBJ2-7; 7 positions agree with TRBD2. Per germline, CDR1 MNHEY and CDR2 SVGAGI. This CDR3 is built from 13 residues. V shed 11 bases, J shed 4 bases, and the junction held 11 bases outside the gene matches. DNA of the CDR3: TGTGCCGCCTGGGCTAGCGGAGGTTACGAGCAGTACTTC. Translating gives CAAWASGGYEQYF.

This chain connects TRBV19 to TRBJ2-4; 13 bases align to TRBD2. This CDR3 spans 16 amino acids. The V gene's germline CDR1 is LNHDA and CDR2 SQIVND (reference sequence). Losses at the gene ends were 5 bases for V and 5 bases for J; bases not matched to a gene: 6. The CDR3 protein is CASSPWGTSGENIQYF. CDR3 DNA: TGTGCCAGTAGTCCCTGGGGGACTAGCGGGGAAAACATTCAGTACTTC.

Comment on this clone: Other DNA sequences in the sample encode the same CDR3. The chain uses TRBV19 and TRBJ2-1; tentative D call: TRBD2 (5 bases). Trimming cost V 1 base and J 4 bases, with 11 bases left between them. Germline V gene data show CDR1 as LNHDA and CDR2 as SQIVND (reference sequence). The CDR3 runs 15 residues. The CDR3 sequence: CASSIGGVGYNEQFF. Here the CDR3 DNA reads TGTGCCAGTAGTATAGGGGGAGTGGGGTACAATGAGCAGTTCTTC.

The rearrangement uses TRBV7-9 and TRBJ1-2, with a tentative D call TRBD1 (5 bases). This CDR3 is built from 11 residues. The V end lost 7 bases, the J end lost 5 bases, and 8 bases lay between the germline ends. CDR1 and CDR2 (germline): SEHNR, FQNEAQ (reference sequence). This CDR3 reads CASTQGYGYTF. In nucleotides, the CDR3 is TGTGCCAGCACGCAGGGTTATGGCTACACCTTC.

The V and J genes are TRBV6-2 or TRBV6-3 and TRBJ1-6; maybe TRBD1 (6 bases). The CDR3 runs 15 residues. Germline CDR1 MNHEY, CDR2 SVGEGT. V lost 2 bases and J lost 7, with 12 bases in between. CDR3 coding DNA: TGTGCCAGCAGTTACGGACAGCCAGCAAATTCACCCCTCCACTTT. It codes for CASSYGQPANSPLHF.

The CDR3 DNA reads TGTGCCAGTTGGTTGGCGGGAACGGAGGAGCAGTACTTC. Protein: CASWLAGTEEQYF. The V and J genes are TRBV6-5 and TRBJ2-7; D is possibly TRBD2 (6 bases). Germline V gives CDR1 MNHEY, CDR2 SVGAGI. This CDR3 has 13 residues. V lost 9 bases and J lost 7, with 19 bases in between.